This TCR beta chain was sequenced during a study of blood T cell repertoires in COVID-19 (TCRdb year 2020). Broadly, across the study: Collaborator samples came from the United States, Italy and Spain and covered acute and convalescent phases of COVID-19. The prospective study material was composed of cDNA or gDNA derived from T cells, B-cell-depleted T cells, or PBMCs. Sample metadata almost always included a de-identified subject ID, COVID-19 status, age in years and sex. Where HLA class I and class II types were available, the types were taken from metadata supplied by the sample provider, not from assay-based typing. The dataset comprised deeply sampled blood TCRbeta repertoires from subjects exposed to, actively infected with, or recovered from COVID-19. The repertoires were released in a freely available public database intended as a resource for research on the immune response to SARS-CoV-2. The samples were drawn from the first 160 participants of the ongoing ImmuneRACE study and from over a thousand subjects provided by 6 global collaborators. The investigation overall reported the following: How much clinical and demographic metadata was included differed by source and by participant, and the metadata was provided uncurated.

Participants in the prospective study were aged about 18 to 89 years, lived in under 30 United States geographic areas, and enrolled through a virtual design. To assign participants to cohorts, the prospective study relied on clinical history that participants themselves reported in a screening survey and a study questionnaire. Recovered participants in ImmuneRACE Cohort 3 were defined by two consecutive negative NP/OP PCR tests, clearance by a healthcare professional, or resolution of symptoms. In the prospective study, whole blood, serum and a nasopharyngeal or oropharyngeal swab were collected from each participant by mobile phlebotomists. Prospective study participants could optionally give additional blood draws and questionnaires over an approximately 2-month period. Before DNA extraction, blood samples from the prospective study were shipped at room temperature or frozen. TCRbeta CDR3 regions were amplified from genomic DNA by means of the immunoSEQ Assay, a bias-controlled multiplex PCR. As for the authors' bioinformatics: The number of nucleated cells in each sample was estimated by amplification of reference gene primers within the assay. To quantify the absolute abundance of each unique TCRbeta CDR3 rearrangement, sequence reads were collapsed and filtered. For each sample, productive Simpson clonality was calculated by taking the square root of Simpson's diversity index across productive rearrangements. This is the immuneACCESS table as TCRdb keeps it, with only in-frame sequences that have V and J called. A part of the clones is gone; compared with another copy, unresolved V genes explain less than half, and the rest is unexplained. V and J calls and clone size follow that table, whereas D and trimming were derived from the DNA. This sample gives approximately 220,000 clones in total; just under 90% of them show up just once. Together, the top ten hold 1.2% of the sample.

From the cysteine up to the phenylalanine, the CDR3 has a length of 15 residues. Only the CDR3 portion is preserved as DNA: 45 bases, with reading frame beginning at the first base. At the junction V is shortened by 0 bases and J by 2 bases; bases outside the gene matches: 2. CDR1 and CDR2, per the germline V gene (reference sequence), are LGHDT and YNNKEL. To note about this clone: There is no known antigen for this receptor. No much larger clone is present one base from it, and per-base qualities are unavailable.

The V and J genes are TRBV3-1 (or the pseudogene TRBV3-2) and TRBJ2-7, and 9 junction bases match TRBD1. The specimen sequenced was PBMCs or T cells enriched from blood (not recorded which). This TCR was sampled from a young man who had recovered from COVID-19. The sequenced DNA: TGTGCCAGCAGCCAAGAAGGGGACAGGGCCTACGAGCAGTACTTC. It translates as CASSQEGDRAYEQYF.